This TCR beta chain appears in the sequencing data of a study of T-cell reconstitution after alpha-beta-depleted transplantation in children. Trimming took off 3 bases at V and 0 bases at J, with 9 bases between the two ends. CDR1 and CDR2 (germline): SGDLS, YYNGEE. The CDR3 length is 14 residues. During its preparation, the TCRbeta library received unique molecular identifiers. MiXCR, run by TCRdb on the PCR reads, gives a single entry per CDR3 protein. The data show approximately 99,000 distinct CDR3 sequences, with 5% to 8% seen just once and roughly 20% held by the top ten. This clonotype has a count of ten or more.

Here the sequenced sample was PBMCs, mostly from graft donor cells, taken 360 days after TCRalphabeta/CD19-depleted stem cell transplant. The clonotype comes from a male patient aged 2-15 years who had a stem cell transplant for acute lymphoblastic leukemia, so the T cells may come from the graft donor. The chain combines TRBV9 with TRBJ1-1; D is uncertain. The CDR3 protein is CASSDPRVNTEAFF. For the CDR3, the DNA is TGTGCCAGCAGCGATCCCCGTGTGAACACTGAAGCTTTCTTT.